Below are 24 T cell receptor beta chains sequenced from a single sample in a study of cytomegalovirus exposure and HLA in healthy donors. Generated by immunoSEQ multiplex PCR, the TCRdb table keeps only in-frame clones and is missing some. The table includes 130,000 to 150,000 clones, around 88% detected once. The sample taken for sequencing was PBMCs. These receptors originate from a young woman in good health and CMV-seropositive.

The V call is TRBV9, the J call TRBJ1-3; D is possibly TRBD1 (6 bases). Trimming cost V 0 bases and J 2 bases, with 6 bases left between them. Germline V CDR1 and CDR2: SGDLS, YYNGEE. The CDR3 is made up of 14 amino acids. CDR3 region: CASSVEGAGNTIYF. DNA for the CDR3: TGTGCCAGCAGCGTAGAGGGGGCTGGAAACACCATATATTTT.

This chain uses TRBV2 with TRBJ2-3; D is perhaps TRBD2 (7 bases). CDR1 and CDR2 (germline): SNHLY, FYNNEI. CDR3 size: 16 residues. V was cut by 2 bases and J by 1 base, with 13 bases left in between. The DNA for the CDR3 is TGTGCCAGCAGTGAACCCGCGGGGGCTCGCACAGATACGCAGTATTTT. Translating gives CASSEPAGARTDTQYF. Full variable domain (rest looked up from reference TRBV2 and TRBJ2-3): EPEVTQTPSHQVTQMGQEVILRCVPISNHLYFYWYRQILGQKVEFLVSFYNNEISEKSEIFDDQFSVERPDGSNFTLKIRSTKLEDSAMYFCASSEPAGARTDTQYFGPGTRLTVL.

The chain combines TRBV11-3 with TRBJ2-1, with unresolved D. Germline CDR1 reads SGHNT; CDR2 reads YENEEA. V was shortened by 1 base and J by 6 bases, with 7 bases between the two germline ends. The CDR3 length is 13 residues. The CDR3 here is CASSLGALNEQFF. The CDR3 bases are TGTGCCAGCAGCTTAGGGGCGCTCAATGAGCAGTTCTTC.

The chain uses TRBV30 and TRBJ2-3; 8 bases fit TRBD1. The CDR3 has 16 amino acids. Unmatched junction bases numbered 10, after V lost 2 bases and J lost 3 bases. CDR1 is GTSNPN, CDR2 SVGIG, per germline (reference sequence). CDR3 DNA sequence: TGTGCCTGGAGTCCCCCTCCGGGGACAGGAACAGATACGCAGTATTTT. It specifies CAWSPPPGTGTDTQYF.

V is TRBV6-6 and J is TRBJ1-1; D unclear. V was cut by 8 bases and J by 1 base, with 8 bases left in between. Germline CDR1 and CDR2: MNHNY and SVGAGI (reference sequence). CDR3 length: 12 residues. The CDR3 DNA follows: TGTGCCAGCGGCAGACAGAACACTGAAGCTTTCTTT. This gives the protein CASGRQNTEAFF.

The rearrangement uses TRBV7-2 and TRBJ1-2; TRBD1 might be the D (5 bases). Germline lookup yields CDR1 SGHTA and CDR2 FQGNSA. Trimming removed 5 bases at V and 0 bases at J, with 10 bases between. The CDR3 has 14 amino acids. CDR3 loop: CASSQGLTNYGYTF. The CDR3 bases are TGTGCCAGCAGCCAGGGATTAACTAACTATGGCTACACCTTC. The entire variable domain, with the rest obtained from reference TRBV7-2 and TRBJ1-2, is as follows: GAGVSQSPSNKVTEKGKDVELRCDPISGHTALYWYRQSLGQGLEFLIYFQGNSAPDKSGLPSDRFSAERTGGSVSTLTIQRTQQEDSAVYLCASSQGLTNYGYTFGSGTRLTVV.

Worth noting for this clone: It is unclear where the CDR3 begins or ends on the DNA, so no DNA is shown, and the CDR3 is as TCRdb lists it. The chain uses TRBV19 and TRBJ1-6. Per germline, CDR1 LNHDA and CDR2 SQIVND (reference sequence). The CDR3 has 15 residues if both end residues are counted. CDR3 sequence reads: CASSSGVRGNSPLHF.

The chain has TRBV28 and TRBJ1-2; D is ambiguous. The CDR3 contains 13 residues. V was shortened by 11 bases and J by 6 bases, with 19 bases between the two germline ends. Germline V lookup: CDR1 MDHEN, CDR2 SYDVKM. The CDR3 bases are TGTGCCGAATCGGAGTTGGACGGGGATGGCTACACCTTC. Translated, it gives CAESELDGDGYTF.

The J gene is TRBJ2-3, the V gene TRBV6-1; 8 nucleotides align to TRBD1. The CDR3 totals 13 residues. V lost 2 bases to trimming and J lost 12 bases; unmatched junction nucleotides: 7. Looked up from germline, CDR1 is MNHNS and CDR2 is SASEGT. CDR3 nucleotides: TGTGCCAGCAGTGAATATGGACAGGGTTTCCAGTATTTT. Its translation: CASSEYGQGFQYF.

This rearrangement joins TRBV28 to TRBJ2-7, with 11 bases matching TRBD2. Per the germline V gene, CDR1 is MDHEN and CDR2 is SYDVKM. V shed 8 bases, J shed 6 bases, and the junction held 3 bases outside the gene matches. The CDR3 loop spans 12 amino acids. CDR3 region: CASRLAGSEQYF. The CDR3 DNA reads TGTGCCAGCCGACTAGCGGGAAGCGAGCAGTACTTC.

The J gene is TRBJ1-2, the V gene TRBV7-3; D perhaps matches TRBD1 (5 bases). V was shortened by 2 bases and J by 4 bases, with 11 bases between the two germline ends. The CDR3 covers 14 residues. Per germline, CDR1 SGHTA and CDR2 FQGTGA. This CDR3 reads CASSLGSGVYGYTF. The CDR3 nucleotides are TGTGCCAGCAGCTTAGGGTCGGGGGTCTATGGCTACACCTTC. Based on the CDR3 plus reference TRBV7-3 and TRBJ1-2, the full variable domain is GAGVSQTPSNKVTEKGKYVELRCDPISGHTALYWYRQSLGQGPEFLIYFQGTGAADDSGLPNDRFFAVRPEGSVSTLKIQRTERGDSAVYLCASSLGSGVYGYTFGSGTRLTVV.

V usage is TRBV7-3 and J usage is TRBJ2-1; a possible D gene is TRBD2 (5 bases). The CDR3 runs to 15 residues. V dropped 3 bases and J dropped 2 bases, with 11 bases sitting between them. Germline CDR1 is SGHTA and CDR2 is FQGTGA. The CDR3 sequence: CASSFSAATYNEQFF. The CDR3 DNA reads as TGTGCCAGCAGCTTTTCAGCGGCAACCTACAATGAGCAGTTCTTC.

V is TRBV18 and J is TRBJ1-5, with 7 bases identical to TRBD1. Germline V CDR1 and CDR2: KGHSH, LQKENI. The J segment lost 2 bases and the V segment lost 4 bases, leaving 8 bases of the junction unmatched. This CDR3 comprises 16 residues. CDR3 protein: CASSRQGGLGNQPQHF. The CDR3 bases are TGTGCCAGCTCACGGCAGGGGGGATTAGGCAATCAGCCCCAGCATTTT.

The CDR3 here is CASGLESRGNEQFF. The CDR3 DNA reads as TGTGCTAGTGGTTTGGAATCCAGGGGGAATGAGCAGTTCTTC. The chain has TRBV12-5 and TRBJ2-1; 7 nucleotides match TRBD1. Per the germline V gene, CDR1 is LGHNT and CDR2 is FRNRAP. The CDR3 spans 14 residues. With V trimmed by 1 base and J by 7 bases, 4 bases remained unmatched.

The chain carries TRBV5-4 and TRBJ2-1, with TRBD2 matching 10 bases. The CDR3 is 16 residues long. CDR1 SGHNT and CDR2 YYREEE come from the germline V gene (reference sequence). V was clipped by 1 base and J by 8 bases; unmatched bases: 9. The CDR3 DNA reads TGTGCCAGCAGCTTGCCTCTAGCGGGAGTAAGGGATGAGCAGTTCTTC. Protein sequence: CASSLPLAGVRDEQFF.

The chain carries TRBV7-9 and TRBJ2-2; D is undetermined. Germline V gives CDR1 SEHNR, CDR2 FQNEAQ (reference sequence). This CDR3 has 14 amino acids. The V end lost 2 bases, the J end lost 2 bases, and 6 bases lay between the germline ends. CDR3 residues: CASSLTDNTGELFF. CDR3 nucleotide sequence: TGTGCCAGCAGCTTAACAGATAACACCGGGGAGCTGTTTTTT. Together with reference TRBV7-9 and TRBJ2-2, the CDR3 gives the full variable domain: DTGVSQNPRHKITKRGQNVTFRCDPISEHNRLYWYRQTLGQGPEFLTYFQNEAQLEKSRLLSDRFSAERPKGSFSTLEIQRTEQGDSAMYLCASSLTDNTGELFFGEGSRLTVL.

The chain couples TRBV18 to TRBJ2-7, with 7 nucleotides matching TRBD2. This CDR3 has 15 residues. V lost 6 bases, J lost 2 bases, and 10 bases stayed unmatched. Looked up from germline, CDR1 is KGHSH and CDR2 is LQKENI. CDR3: CASSSGAGVTYEQYF. DNA for the CDR3: TGTGCCAGCTCCAGCGGGGCGGGAGTCACCTACGAGCAGTACTTC.

V gene TRBV28 combines with J gene TRBJ1-4; 8 nucleotides align to TRBD1. J was trimmed by 7 bases and V by 6 bases; bases with no gene match: 1. The CDR3 covers 12 residues. Germline CDR1 MDHEN, CDR2 SYDVKM. The CDR3 DNA sequence: TGTGCCAGCAGAGGACAGGGTGAAAAACTGTTTTTT. This encodes CASRGQGEKLFF.

The chain recombines TRBV11-2 with TRBJ1-1; no clear D. CDR1 and CDR2 (germline): SGHAT, FQNNGV. The CDR3 loop spans 13 amino acids. With 2 bases removed from V and 3 bases from J, the gap between germline ends came to 7 bases. The CDR3, as DNA: TGTGCCAGCAGCTTAACGAGGGACACTGAAGCTTTCTTT. Its protein is CASSLTRDTEAFF.

V and J are TRBV7-9 and TRBJ2-1; 10 bases are shared with TRBD1. The length of the CDR3 is 15 residues. In germline, CDR1 is SEHNR, CDR2 FQNEAQ (reference sequence). The ends lost 5 bases at V and 6 bases at J; junction bases unmatched: 7. CDR3 sequence (DNA): TGTGCCAGCAGCCTCGGGACAGGGGTAGTCAATGAGCAGTTCTTC. Translation: CASSLGTGVVNEQFF.

The CDR3 nucleotides are TGCGCCAGCAGCCGGGACAGAGAATACTCCTACGAGCAGTACTTC. It specifies CASSRDREYSYEQYF. The chain joins TRBV5-1 to TRBJ2-7; 7 bases fit TRBD1. Trimming cost V 4 bases and J 0 bases; bases outside gene matches: 7. CDR1 and CDR2 from the germline V gene are SGHRS and YFSETQ. The CDR3 runs to 15 residues.

The CDR3 nucleotides read TGTGCCAGCAGCGTAACCAGGGCGAAGGGCTCCTATAATTCACCCCTCCACTTT. Translated, it gives CASSVTRAKGSYNSPLHF. The V call is TRBV9, the J call TRBJ1-6; weak D call: TRBD1 (5 bases). Germline V gives CDR1 SGDLS, CDR2 YYNGEE. The CDR3 spans 18 residues. V was pared by 1 base and J by 0 bases, with 14 bases between.

The CDR3, as DNA: TGTGCCAGCTCACCCGGGGGGAATAGCAATCAGCCCCAGCATTTT. Residues: CASSPGGNSNQPQHF. The gene calls are TRBV18 and TRBJ1-5; TRBD1 is a possible D gene (5 bases). CDR3 length equals 15 residues. Trimming left V 3 bases short and J 0 bases short, with 9 bases between. Germline V gene sequence: CDR1 KGHSH, CDR2 LQKENI.

J is TRBJ2-7 and V is TRBV9; D is possibly TRBD1 (6 bases). V lost 0 bases and J 2 bases, leaving 12 bases between the germline ends. The length of the CDR3 is 15 residues. Looked up from germline, CDR1 is SGDLS and CDR2 is YYNGEE. The CDR3 sequence: CASSVGGGRAYEQYF. CDR3 DNA: TGTGCCAGCAGCGTAGGAGGGGGAAGGGCCTACGAGCAGTACTTC.